This entry lists 25 T cell receptor beta chains sequenced from one sample in a study of control samples from healthy donors and cancer patients. The protocol was immunoSEQ multiplex PCR, while the TCRdb copy is restricted to in-frame clones and leaves out a portion. This table has some 100,000 clones, just over 85% appearing once. The sample taken for sequencing was blood. The receptor set was obtained from a man aged 25-45 years in good health.

The V and J genes are TRBV4-3 and TRBJ2-7; D remains unclear. CDR3 length equals 13 residues. Germline CDR1 and CDR2: LGHNA and YSLEER. Trimming took off 2 bases at V and 0 bases at J, with 5 bases between the two ends. Here the CDR3 DNA reads TGCGCCAGCAGCCAACAAACCTCCTACGAGCAGTACTTC. This codes for CASSQQTSYEQYF.

This clone has just a few counts. V gene TRBV7-3 combines with J gene TRBJ1-2; D unresolved. CDR3 length: 17 residues. The V gene's germline CDR1 is SGHTA and CDR2 FQGTGA. Trimming removed 0 bases from V and 0 bases from J, with 14 bases in between. CDR3 loop: CASSLTIHTETNYGYTF. The CDR3 coding sequence is TGTGCCAGCAGCTTAACTATTCATACGGAGACTAACTATGGCTACACCTTC.

This chain connects TRBV9 to TRBJ2-3, with D possibly matching TRBD2 (6 bases). The CDR3 runs 15 residues. Trimming took 1 base from V and 1 from J, leaving 10 bases between them. Germline V lookup: CDR1 SGDLS, CDR2 YYNGEE. DNA for the CDR3: TGTGCCAGCAGCGTAATGGGGGAGGGCACAGATACGCAGTATTTT. It specifies CASSVMGEGTDTQYF. The full variable domain, in which reference TRBV9 and TRBJ2-3 provide the parts outside the CDR3, is DSGVTQTPKHLITATGQRVTLRCSPRSGDLSVYWYQQSLDQGLQFLIQYYNGEERAKGNILERFSAQQFPDLHSELNLSSLELGDSALYFCASSVMGEGTDTQYFGPGTRLTVL.

The chain recombines TRBV6-1 with TRBJ1-1; unclear D gene. CDR1 and CDR2 from the germline V gene are MNHNS and SASEGT. V lost 2 bases, J lost 1 base, and 5 bases lay in between. CDR3 size: 13 residues. The CDR3 region is CASSEQQNTEAFF. The CDR3 nucleotides are TGTGCCAGCAGTGAACAACAGAACACTGAAGCTTTCTTT.

This rearrangement joins TRBV6-5 to TRBJ1-5, with D unclear. The germline gives CDR1 MNHEY, CDR2 SVGAGI. The CDR3 has 13 amino acids. V lost 2 bases and J lost 0, with 2 bases in between. In DNA form, the CDR3 reads TGTGCCAGCAGTTACGATAGCAATCAGCCCCAGCATTTT. It is translated as CASSYDSNQPQHF.

The V call is TRBV29-1, the J call TRBJ2-3; no firm D call. The V gene's germline CDR1 is SQVTM and CDR2 ANQGSEA. Deletions cut 7 bases from V and 4 bases from J, with 12 bases between. The CDR3 runs to 12 residues. The CDR3 sequence: CSAEKSSDTQYF. The CDR3 DNA sequence: TGCAGCGCAGAGAAGAGTTCAGATACGCAGTATTTT.

This clone has only a few counts. The rearrangement links TRBV2 to TRBJ2-3, with a possible D match to TRBD2 (5 bases). Germline V gene lookup returns CDR1 SNHLY and CDR2 FYNNEI. Trimming stripped 1 base from V and 1 base from J, with 12 bases between. The length of the CDR3 is 16 residues. CDR3 sequence: CASSEEEADRTDTQYF. The CDR3 region has the DNA TGTGCCAGCAGTGAAGAGGAGGCAGATCGCACAGATACGCAGTATTTT.

CDR3 in DNA: TGTGCCAGCAGCTTTTTAGGACTAGCATATAGCACAGATACGCAGTATTTT. Residues: CASSFLGLAYSTDTQYF. The gene calls are TRBV3-1 (or the pseudogene TRBV3-2) and TRBJ2-3; 8 bases are a match to TRBD2. This CDR3 is built from 17 residues. Germline V lookup: CDR1 LGHDT, CDR2 YNNKEL (reference sequence). Losses at the gene ends were 5 bases for V and 0 bases for J; bases not matched to a gene: 10.

This clone was observed a single time. The chain recombines TRBV11-3 with TRBJ1-1; no firm D call. Germline CDR1 is SGHNT and CDR2 is YENEEA. The CDR3 has 13 residues. V was clipped by 0 bases and J by 4 bases, with 6 bases between them. The CDR3 protein is CASSLDLSTEAFF. The CDR3 DNA follows: TGTGCCAGCAGCTTAGATCTTAGCACTGAAGCTTTCTTT.

The chain has TRBV28 and TRBJ2-3; 11 nucleotides match TRBD2. Looked up from germline, CDR1 is MDHEN and CDR2 is SYDVKM. V shed 4 bases and J 7 bases; nucleotides not matched to a gene: 10. The CDR3 has 16 residues. As DNA, the CDR3 is TGTGCCAGCAGTTCAAATCTAGCGGGAGGAGGGCATACGCAGTATTTT. Protein product: CASSSNLAGGGHTQYF.

The V and J genes are TRBV20-1 and TRBJ1-1; D gene unclear. V was shortened by 2 bases and J by 7 bases, with 8 bases between the two germline ends. The CDR3 sequence is 11 residues long. The V gene's germline CDR1 is DFQATT and CDR2 SNEGSKA (reference sequence). The CDR3 spells CSARRGSEAFF. The DNA of the CDR3 is TGCAGTGCTAGAAGAGGGAGTGAAGCTTTCTTT.

The V and J genes are TRBV4-1 and TRBJ2-4, with D perhaps TRBD1 or TRBD2 (6 bases each). V was clipped by 4 bases and J by 4 bases, with 14 bases between them. This CDR3 contains 15 residues. Per the germline V gene, CDR1 is MGHRA and CDR2 is YSYEKL. DNA for the CDR3: TGCGCCAGCAGCCCTGGGGGGACACCAAAAAACATTCAGTACTTC. Translating gives CASSPGGTPKNIQYF.

The chain employs TRBV14 and TRBJ1-1, with 7 nucleotides matching TRBD1. Germline CDR1 is SGHDN and CDR2 is FVKESK. The length of the CDR3 is 13 residues. V lost 6 bases, J lost 1 base, and 2 bases stayed unmatched. DNA for the CDR3: TGTGCCAGCAGTCAGGGGGGGAACACTGAAGCTTTCTTT. Protein product: CASSQGGNTEAFF.

Concerning this clone: The identical CDR3 is also encoded by other nucleotide sequences in the sample. V usage is TRBV7-3 and J usage is TRBJ2-1; the D is unclear. Germline V gene lookup returns CDR1 SGHTA and CDR2 FQGTGA. This CDR3 has 13 residues. With 2 bases removed from V and 0 bases from J, the gap between germline ends came to 2 bases. The DNA for the CDR3 is TGTGCCAGCAGCTTAGGCTCCTACAATGAGCAGTTCTTC. Its protein is CASSLGSYNEQFF.

V usage is TRBV2 and J usage is TRBJ2-5; a possible D gene is TRBD2 (5 bases). Per germline, CDR1 SNHLY and CDR2 FYNNEI. Trimming left V 3 bases short and J 5 bases short, with 13 bases between. The CDR3 spans 14 residues. The CDR3 bases are TGTGCCAGCAGTGAGATAGGGAGAAGGGAGACCCAGTACTTC. Protein sequence: CASSEIGRRETQYF.

The chain is built from TRBV6-2 or TRBV6-3 and TRBJ1-2; 9 bases map to TRBD1. The junction had 8 bases not matched to a gene; V was cut back by 2 bases and J by 7 bases. This CDR3 region has 15 residues. Germline values: CDR1 MNHEY, CDR2 SVGEGT. CDR3 loop: CASSYPGTGNGGYTF. CDR3 nucleotide sequence: TGTGCCAGCAGTTACCCAGGGACAGGGAACGGTGGCTACACCTTC.

The chain combines TRBV5-5 with TRBJ2-7; tentative D call: TRBD1 (9 bases). Germline V lookup: CDR1 SGHKS, CDR2 YYEKEE (reference sequence). Deletions cut 4 bases from V and 4 bases from J, with 30 bases between. The CDR3 runs 19 residues. The CDR3 loop reads CASSTRRDRVQRERYEQYF. In nucleotides, the CDR3 is TGTGCCAGCAGCACACGCCGGGACAGGGTACAGCGGGAGAGGTACGAGCAGTACTTC. The full variable domain, its missing parts supplied by reference TRBV5-5 and TRBJ2-7, is DAGVTQSPTHLIKTRGQQVTLRCSPISGHKSVSWYQQVLGQGPQFIFQYYEKEERGRGNFPDRFSARQFPNYSSELNVNALLLGDSALYLCASSTRRDRVQRERYEQYFGPGTRLTVT.

V and J are TRBV5-1 and TRBJ2-7, with D possibly TRBD1 on 8 matching bases. Germline-derived CDR1 and CDR2 are SGHRS and YFSETQ. The CDR3 is 16 amino acids. With 4 bases removed from V and 5 bases from J, the gap between germline ends came to 22 bases. The CDR3 DNA reads as TGCGCCAGCAGCCCCGCGGACAGGGACTATCTTGACGAGCAGTACTTC. Encoded protein: CASSPADRDYLDEQYF.

The chain carries TRBV11-3 and TRBJ2-7; 14 nucleotides align to TRBD2. Germline CDR1 SGHNT, CDR2 YENEEA. CDR3 size: 14 residues. The ends lost 4 bases at V and 12 bases at J; junction bases unmatched: 8. The CDR3 reads CASSSGRLAGGVYF. CDR3 in DNA: TGTGCCAGCAGCTCGGGTCGACTAGCGGGGGGGGTGTACTTC.

This clone was observed a few times. The genes are TRBV29-1 and TRBJ2-3; 9 positions match TRBD1. V lost 3 bases and J lost 4; bases outside the gene matches: 8. In germline, CDR1 is SQVTM, CDR2 ANQGSEA. This CDR3 is 15 amino acids long. CDR3 coding DNA: TGCAGCGTTGATCCGAACCGACAGGGGGCAGATACGCAGTATTTT. Translation gives CSVDPNRQGADTQYF.

This clone occurred once. The V gene is TRBV30, the J gene TRBJ2-3; 10 bases align to TRBD2. The CDR3 runs 17 residues. V lost 0 bases to trimming and J lost 9 bases; unmatched junction nucleotides: 15. Germline V gene data show CDR1 as GTSNPN and CDR2 as SVGIG (reference sequence). Written as DNA, the CDR3 is TGTGCCTGGAGTGTATATTTGACTAGCGGGTACCTAGCCACGCAGTATTTT. This sequence encodes CAWSVYLTSGYLATQYF.

This chain uses TRBV19 with TRBJ2-2; possibly TRBD1 for D (6 bases). CDR3 length equals 17 residues. Germline loops: CDR1 LNHDA, CDR2 SQIVND (reference sequence). Trimming removed 3 bases from V and 1 base from J, with 15 bases in between. The DNA of the CDR3 is TGTGCCAGTAGTATCCTGGGGGCAGGGAGGAACACCGGGGAGCTGTTTTTT. Translated, it gives CASSILGAGRNTGELFF. Using reference TRBV19 and TRBJ2-2 for the parts outside the CDR3, the full variable domain is DGGITQSPKYLFRKEGQNVTLSCEQNLNHDAMYWYRQDPGQGLRLIYYSQIVNDFQKGDIAEGYSVSREKKESFPLTVTSAQKNPTAFYLCASSILGAGRNTGELFFGEGSRLTVL.

This chain uses TRBV29-1 with TRBJ1-1; D gene ambiguous. Germline values: CDR1 SQVTM, CDR2 ANQGSEA. The V and J ends lost 3 bases and 1 base respectively, with 9 bases between them. There are 13 residues in the CDR3. The CDR3 loop reads CSVDHGRNTEAFF. As DNA, the CDR3 is TGCAGCGTTGACCACGGGAGGAACACTGAAGCTTTCTTT. Complete variable domain (other parts from reference TRBV29-1 and TRBJ1-1): SAVISQKPSRDICQRGTSLTIQCQVDSQVTMMFWYRQQPGQSLTLIATANQGSEATYESGFVIDKFPISRPNLTFSTLTVSNMSPEDSSIYLCSVDHGRNTEAFFGQGTRLTVV.

This sequence joins TRBV28 and TRBJ2-7; tentatively, D is TRBD2 (5 bases). Germline assignment: CDR1 MDHEN and CDR2 SYDVKM. The CDR3 runs 14 residues. The V end was cut by 5 bases, the J end by 5 bases, with 16 bases between. CDR3 in DNA: TGTGCCAGCAGTCAGGCGATGGGGAGCGACGAGCAGTACTTC. Its protein is CASSQAMGSDEQYF.

The chain is built from TRBV6-5 and TRBJ1-2; D ambiguous. V was shortened by 6 bases and J by 0 bases, with 8 bases between the two germline ends. This CDR3 comprises 13 residues. CDR1 is MNHEY, CDR2 SVGAGI, per germline. CDR3 nucleotides: TGTGCCAGCAGCTCTCGACCTAACTATGGCTACACCTTC. Amino acid sequence: CASSSRPNYGYTF.